This TCR beta chain was captured by sequencing in a study of Graves' ophthalmopathy and Graves' hyperthyroidism. This clonotype was counted a single time. Germline V lookup: CDR1 SQVTM, CDR2 ANQGSEA. The ends were cut back, 2 bases at V and 1 base at J, with 17 bases in the middle. This CDR3 has 16 amino acids. Investigators amplified TCR beta CDR3 regions from RNA transcripts. A first-round RT-PCR used HTBI primers, followed by a second-round multiplex PCR. Each CDR3 protein is one row after TCRdb ran MiXCR on the multiplex PCR reads. The sample carries a few hundred thousand distinct CDR3 sequences, 17% recorded once. PBMCs were obtained from 8 to 10 ml of fresh peripheral blood.

Sequencing input: peripheral blood. The chain has TRBV29-1 and TRBJ1-2; D is unresolved. This clonotype was obtained from an adult woman with stable Graves' hyperthyroidism. CDR3 DNA: TGCAGCGTTGAATACGGGCTCGACCTTGTTAACTATGGCTACACCTTC. Amino acid sequence: CSVEYGLDLVNYGYTF.